Below, 8 T cell receptor beta chains from the same sample are listed, as sequenced in a study of CD8 T cells in ankylosing spondylitis. TCRdb processed the 5' RACE reads anew with MiXCR; each CDR3 protein has one entry. The data contain about 250,000 distinct CDR3 sequences, roughly 32% of them seen just once; the ten biggest clones take up roughly 4%. The sequenced sample consisted of blood, either unsorted or a sorted T cell fraction (not recorded which). These receptors were collected from a male donor with ankylosing spondylitis or in good health (not recorded which).

The V gene is TRBV20-1, the J gene TRBJ2-3; weak D call: TRBD2 (7 bases). The CDR3 covers 16 residues. Germline values: CDR1 DFQATT, CDR2 SNEGSKA (reference sequence). Trimming took 1 base from V and 1 from J, leaving 15 bases between them. The CDR3 DNA sequence: TGCAGTGCTAGAGTTGTAGGGGGGGGGGGCACAGATACGCAGTATTTT. Amino acid sequence: CSARVVGGGGTDTQYF.

The chain employs TRBV5-1 and TRBJ1-6; tentative D call: TRBD1 (5 bases). The CDR3 totals 14 residues. Germline V gene lookup returns CDR1 SGHRS and CDR2 YFSETQ. The V end lost 5 bases, the J end lost 9 bases, and 15 bases lay between the germline ends. The DNA of the CDR3 is TGCGCCAGCAGTTCCGGGACTCTTAGTTCACCCCTCCACTTT. Translating it yields CASSSGTLSSPLHF. The variable domain in full, with the rest retrieved from reference TRBV5-1 and TRBJ1-6, is KAGVTQTPRYLIKTRGQQVTLSCSPISGHRSVSWYQQTPGQGLQFLFEYFSETQRNKGNFPGRFSGRQFSNSRSEMNVSTLELGDSALYLCASSSGTLSSPLHFGNGTRLTVT.

The chain has TRBV7-9 and TRBJ2-3; the match to TRBD1 covers 10 bases. There are 16 residues in the CDR3. The V gene end was trimmed by 4 bases and the J gene end by 2 bases; junction bases not matched to a gene: 6. Looked up from germline, CDR1 is SEHNR and CDR2 is FQNEAQ (reference sequence). Here the CDR3 reads CASSSGQGEFTDTQYF. The CDR3 DNA is TGTGCCAGCAGCTCTGGACAGGGGGAATTCACAGATACGCAGTATTTT.

This clonotype was seen a few times. The rearrangement joins TRBV20-1 to TRBJ1-3; 8 nucleotides agree with TRBD1. Trimming cost V 8 bases and J 8 bases; bases outside gene matches: 14. The CDR3 loop spans 14 amino acids. Germline values: CDR1 DFQATT, CDR2 SNEGSKA (reference sequence). CDR3 residues: CSSPGSQGGDTIYF. In nucleotides, the CDR3 is TGCAGTTCCCCCGGCTCACAGGGGGGAGACACCATATATTTT.

This clonotype was detected only a few times. V is TRBV6-5 and J is TRBJ2-3, with TRBD1 matching 7 bases. The germline V gene has CDR1 MNHEY and CDR2 SVGAGI. CDR3 size: 12 residues. Trimming cost V 5 bases and J 6 bases; bases outside gene matches: 2. CDR3 coding DNA: TGTGCCAGCAGTAGGGGGCCGGATACGCAGTATTTT. Translating it yields CASSRGPDTQYF.

This chain connects TRBV11-2 to TRBJ2-7; the D is unclear. The CDR3 covers 12 residues. Per germline, CDR1 SGHAT and CDR2 FQNNGV. V dropped 3 bases and J dropped 3 bases, with 6 bases sitting between them. The CDR3 region is CASSFVYYEQYF. The CDR3 bases are TGTGCCAGCAGCTTCGTGTACTACGAGCAGTACTTC.

This chain joins TRBV10-2 and TRBJ2-1; no firm D call. Germline values: CDR1 WSHSY, CDR2 SAAADI. V was pared by 0 bases and J by 6 bases, with 30 bases between. The CDR3 has 21 residues. In DNA form, the CDR3 reads TGCGCCAGCAGTGAGTCCCCGCCGCCAAGCCCCAGCCCGGATGAGATCAATGAGCAGTTCTTC. Translating gives CASSESPPPSPSPDEINEQFF.

The chain carries TRBV28 and TRBJ2-3; 7 bases line up with TRBD2. The CDR3 loop spans 16 amino acids. The germline V gene has CDR1 MDHEN and CDR2 SYDVKM. V shed 3 bases and J 0 bases; nucleotides not matched to a gene: 6. CDR3 in amino acids: CASSFLAVASTDTQYF. In DNA, the CDR3 is TGTGCCAGCAGTTTCCTAGCGGTCGCTAGCACAGATACGCAGTATTTT.